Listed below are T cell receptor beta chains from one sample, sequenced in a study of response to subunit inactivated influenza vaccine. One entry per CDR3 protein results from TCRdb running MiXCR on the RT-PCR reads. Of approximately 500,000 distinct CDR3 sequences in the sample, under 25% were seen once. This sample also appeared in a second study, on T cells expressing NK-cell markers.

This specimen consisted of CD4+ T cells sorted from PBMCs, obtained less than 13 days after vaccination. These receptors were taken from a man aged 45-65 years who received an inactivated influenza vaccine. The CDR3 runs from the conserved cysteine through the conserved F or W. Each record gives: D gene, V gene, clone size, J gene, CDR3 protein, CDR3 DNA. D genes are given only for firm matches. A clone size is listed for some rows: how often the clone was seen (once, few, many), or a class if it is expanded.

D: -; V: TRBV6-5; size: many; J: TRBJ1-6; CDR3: CASSYSRGTMNSPLHF; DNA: TGTGCCAGCAGTTACTCCCGGGGGACGATGAATTCACCCCTCCACTTT
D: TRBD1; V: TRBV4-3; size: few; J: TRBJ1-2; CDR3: CASSQPDRGGYTF; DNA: TGCGCCAGCAGCCAACCGGACAGGGGAGGCTACACCTTC
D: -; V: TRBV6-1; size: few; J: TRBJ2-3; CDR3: CASSERQKASTDTQYF; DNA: TGTGCCAGCAGTGAAAGACAGAAGGCTAGCACAGATACGCAGTATTTT
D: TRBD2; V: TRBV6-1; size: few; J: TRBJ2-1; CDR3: CASTGTSGHYNEQFF; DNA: TGTGCCAGCACCGGGACTAGCGGCCACTACAATGAGCAGTTCTTC
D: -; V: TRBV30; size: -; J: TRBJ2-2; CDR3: CAGEQDIPNTGELFF; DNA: TGTGCCGGAGAGCAGGACATCCCGAACACCGGGGAGCTGTTTTTT
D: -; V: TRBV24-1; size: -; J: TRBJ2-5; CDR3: CATSDTLNRVGETQYF; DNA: TGTGCCACCAGTGATACCCTGAACAGGGTTGGAGAGACCCAGTACTTC
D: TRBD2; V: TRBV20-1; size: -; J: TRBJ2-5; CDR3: CSATQTSGSQETQYF; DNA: TGCAGTGCCACGCAGACTAGCGGGAGCCAAGAGACCCAGTACTTC
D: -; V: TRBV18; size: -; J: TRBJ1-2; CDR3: CASSPAGVLGYTF; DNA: TGTGCCAGCTCACCAGCAGGGGTTCTTGGCTACACCTTC
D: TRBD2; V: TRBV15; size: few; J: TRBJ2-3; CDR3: CATSPRWTSGSDTQYF; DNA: TGTGCCACCAGCCCCAGGTGGACTAGCGGTTCAGATACGCAGTATTTT
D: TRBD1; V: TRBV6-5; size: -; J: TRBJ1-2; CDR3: CASSYSGQFYGYTF; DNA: TGTGCCAGCAGTTACTCGGGACAGTTCTATGGCTACACCTTC
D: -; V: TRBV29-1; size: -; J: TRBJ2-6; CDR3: CSVSQTSSGANVLTF; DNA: TGCAGCGTTAGTCAGACTAGCTCTGGGGCCAACGTCCTGACTTTC
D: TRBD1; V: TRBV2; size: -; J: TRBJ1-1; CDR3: CARGQGAEAFF; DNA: TGTGCCAGAGGGCAGGGGGCCGAAGCTTTCTTT
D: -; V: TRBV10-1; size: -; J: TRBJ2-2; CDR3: CASSEFNTGELFF; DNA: TGCGCCAGCAGTGAGTTTAACACCGGGGAGCTGTTTTTT
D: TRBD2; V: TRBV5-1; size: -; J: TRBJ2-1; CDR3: CASSGLAGVDEQFF; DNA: TGCGCCAGCAGCGGACTAGCGGGAGTGGATGAGCAGTTCTTC
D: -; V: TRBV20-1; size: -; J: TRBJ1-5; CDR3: CSASLEGYQPQHF; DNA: TGCAGTGCTTCCCTTGAAGGCTATCAGCCCCAGCATTTT
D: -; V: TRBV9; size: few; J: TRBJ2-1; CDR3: CASSVDGAAYNEQFF; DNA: TGTGCCAGCAGCGTAGATGGAGCGGCCTACAATGAGCAGTTCTTC
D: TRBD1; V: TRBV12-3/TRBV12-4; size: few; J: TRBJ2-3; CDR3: CASRLQGSTDTQYF; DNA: TGTGCCAGCAGACTACAGGGGAGCACAGATACGCAGTATTTT
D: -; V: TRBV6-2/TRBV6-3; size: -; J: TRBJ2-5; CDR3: CASNRGYQETQYF; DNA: TGTGCCAGCAATAGGGGATATCAAGAGACCCAGTACTTC
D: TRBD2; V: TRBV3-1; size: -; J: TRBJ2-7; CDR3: CASSQGLAAGYEQYF; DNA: TGTGCCAGCAGCCAGGGGCTAGCGGCAGGCTACGAGCAGTACTTC
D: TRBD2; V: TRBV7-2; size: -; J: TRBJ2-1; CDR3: CASRTAGAPYNEQFF; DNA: TGTGCCAGCAGAACAGCGGGGGCCCCCTACAATGAGCAGTTCTTC
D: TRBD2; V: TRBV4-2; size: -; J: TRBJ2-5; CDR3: CASSQDRPVGLAKQETQYF; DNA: TGTGCCAGCAGCCAAGATCGGCCGGTGGGACTAGCGAAACAAGAGACCCAGTACTTC
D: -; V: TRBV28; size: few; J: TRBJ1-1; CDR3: CASSLTGRVTEAFF; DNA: TGTGCCAGCAGTTTAACCGGCCGGGTCACTGAAGCTTTCTTT
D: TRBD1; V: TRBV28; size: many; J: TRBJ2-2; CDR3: CASSSGQGLNTGELFF; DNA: TGTGCCAGCAGTTCAGGACAGGGCTTGAACACCGGGGAGCTGTTTTTT
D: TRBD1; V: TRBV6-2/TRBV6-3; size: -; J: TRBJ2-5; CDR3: CASSYYHQTGGQETQYF; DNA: TGTGCCAGCAGTTACTACCATCAGACAGGGGGCCAAGAGACCCAGTACTTC
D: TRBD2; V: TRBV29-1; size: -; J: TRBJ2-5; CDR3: CSVARQGGPQYF; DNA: TGCAGCGTTGCTCGGCAGGGAGGGCCCCAGTACTTC
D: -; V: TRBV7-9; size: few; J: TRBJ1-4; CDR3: CASSFDPNKLFF; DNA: TGTGCCAGCAGCTTTGACCCCAATAAACTGTTTTTT
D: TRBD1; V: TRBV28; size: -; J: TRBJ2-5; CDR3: CASSLRTGPLVIQYF; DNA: TGTGCCAGCAGTTTACGGACAGGCCCCTTAGTGATCCAGTACTTC
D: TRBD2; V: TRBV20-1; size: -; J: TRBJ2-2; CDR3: CSAISSSGRIGTGELFF; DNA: TGCAGTGCTATCTCGTCTAGCGGGAGAATTGGCACCGGGGAGCTGTTTTTT
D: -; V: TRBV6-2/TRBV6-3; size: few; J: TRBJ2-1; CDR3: CASSYSKNYNEQFF; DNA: TGTGCCAGCAGTTACTCGAAGAACTACAATGAGCAGTTCTTC
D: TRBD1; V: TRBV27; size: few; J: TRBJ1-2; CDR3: CASRKQGNF; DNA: TGTGCCAGCAGAAAACAGGGGAACTTC
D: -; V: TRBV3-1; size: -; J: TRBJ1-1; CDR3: CASSQDWAVGNTEAFF; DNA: TGTGCCAGCAGCCAAGACTGGGCAGTTGGGAACACTGAAGCTTTCTTT
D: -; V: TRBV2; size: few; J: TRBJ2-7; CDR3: CASSEAPDGSSYEQYF; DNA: TGTGCCAGCAGTGAAGCCCCAGACGGTAGCTCCTACGAGCAGTACTTC
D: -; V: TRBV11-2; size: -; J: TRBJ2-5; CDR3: CASSLGILAGPGETQYF; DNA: TGTGCCAGCAGCTTAGGGATTTTGGCGGGGCCCGGAGAGACCCAGTACTTC
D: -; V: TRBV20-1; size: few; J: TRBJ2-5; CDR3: CSARDGEGWYQETQYF; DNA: TGCAGTGCTAGAGATGGCGAGGGTTGGTACCAAGAGACCCAGTACTTC
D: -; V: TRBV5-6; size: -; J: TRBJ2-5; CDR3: CASSPALGPETQYF; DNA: TGTGCCAGCAGCCCGGCCTTGGGGCCGGAGACCCAGTACTTC
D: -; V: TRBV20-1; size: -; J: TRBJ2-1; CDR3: CSAIKGGVSYNEQFF; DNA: TGCAGTGCCATTAAAGGAGGGGTATCCTACAATGAGCAGTTCTTC
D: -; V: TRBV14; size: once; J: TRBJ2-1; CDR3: CASSQDTGSYHEQFF; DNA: TGTGCCAGCAGCCAAGACACTGGAAGTTACCATGAGCAGTTCTTC
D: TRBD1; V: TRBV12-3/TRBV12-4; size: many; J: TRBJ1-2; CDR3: CASRRGTAGYTF; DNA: TGTGCCAGCAGACGTGGGACAGCGGGCTACACCTTC
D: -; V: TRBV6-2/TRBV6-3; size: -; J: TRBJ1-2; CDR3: CASSQSYRSNYGYTF; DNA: TGTGCCAGCAGCCAATCCTACAGGAGTAACTATGGCTACACCTTC